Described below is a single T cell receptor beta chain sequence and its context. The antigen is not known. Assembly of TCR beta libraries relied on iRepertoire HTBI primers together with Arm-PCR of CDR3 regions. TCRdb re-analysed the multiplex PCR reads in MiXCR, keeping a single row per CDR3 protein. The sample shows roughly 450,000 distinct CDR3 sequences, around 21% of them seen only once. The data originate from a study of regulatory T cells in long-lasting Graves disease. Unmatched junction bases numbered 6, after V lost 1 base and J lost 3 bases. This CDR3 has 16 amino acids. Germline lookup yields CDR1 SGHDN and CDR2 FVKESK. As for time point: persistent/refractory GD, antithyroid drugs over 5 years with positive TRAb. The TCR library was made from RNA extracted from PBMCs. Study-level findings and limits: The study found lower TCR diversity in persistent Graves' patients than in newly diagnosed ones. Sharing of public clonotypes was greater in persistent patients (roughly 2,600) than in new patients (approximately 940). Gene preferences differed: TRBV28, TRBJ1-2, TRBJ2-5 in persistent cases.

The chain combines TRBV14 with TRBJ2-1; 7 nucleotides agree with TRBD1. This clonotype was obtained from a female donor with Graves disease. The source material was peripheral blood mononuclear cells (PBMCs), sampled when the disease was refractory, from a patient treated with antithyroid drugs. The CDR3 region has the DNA TGTGCCAGCAGCCAAGTTGGGACAGTTAACTACAATGAGCAGTTCTTC. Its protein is CASSQVGTVNYNEQFF.